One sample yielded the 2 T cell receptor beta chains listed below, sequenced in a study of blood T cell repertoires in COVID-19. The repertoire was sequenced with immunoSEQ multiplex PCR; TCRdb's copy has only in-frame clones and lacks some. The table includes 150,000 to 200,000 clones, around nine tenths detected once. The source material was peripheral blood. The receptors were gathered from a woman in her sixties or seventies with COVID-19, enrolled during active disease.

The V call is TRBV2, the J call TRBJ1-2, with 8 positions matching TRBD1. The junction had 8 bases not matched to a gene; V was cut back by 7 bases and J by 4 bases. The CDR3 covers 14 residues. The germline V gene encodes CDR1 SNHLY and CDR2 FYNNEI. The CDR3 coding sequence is TGTGCCAGCACAGGACAGGGAAGTTTCTATGGCTACACCTTC. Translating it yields CASTGQGSFYGYTF.

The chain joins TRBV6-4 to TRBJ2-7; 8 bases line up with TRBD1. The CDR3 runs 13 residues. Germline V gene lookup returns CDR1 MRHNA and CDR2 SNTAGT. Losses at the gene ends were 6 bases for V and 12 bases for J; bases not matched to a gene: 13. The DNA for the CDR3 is TGTGCCAGCAGCAGCGATGGACAGGGAGGTTGGTACTTC. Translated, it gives CASSSDGQGGWYF.